This TCR beta chain was identified in a study of T cells in Graves' hyperthyroidism and ophthalmopathy. The CDR3 extends over 13 amino acids. Per the germline V gene, CDR1 is SGHAT and CDR2 is FQNNGV. V dropped 6 bases and J dropped 5 bases, with 13 bases sitting between them. TCR beta CDR3 sequences were amplified from RNA transcripts. First-round RT-PCR targeting the TCR CDR3 was performed with the HTBI primer set. Each CDR3 protein is one row after TCRdb ran MiXCR on the multiplex PCR reads. The sample lists 800,000 or so distinct CDR3 sequences, about 38% occurring once. This clonotype has a count of ten or more.

The receptor comes from a man between 18 and 35 years old with Graves' hyperthyroidism. The chain couples TRBV11-2 to TRBJ1-2; D gene uncertain. The sequenced sample was blood. Here the CDR3 reads CASRAVQSYGYTF. As DNA, the CDR3 is TGTGCCAGCAGAGCAGTCCAGTCTTATGGCTACACCTTC.